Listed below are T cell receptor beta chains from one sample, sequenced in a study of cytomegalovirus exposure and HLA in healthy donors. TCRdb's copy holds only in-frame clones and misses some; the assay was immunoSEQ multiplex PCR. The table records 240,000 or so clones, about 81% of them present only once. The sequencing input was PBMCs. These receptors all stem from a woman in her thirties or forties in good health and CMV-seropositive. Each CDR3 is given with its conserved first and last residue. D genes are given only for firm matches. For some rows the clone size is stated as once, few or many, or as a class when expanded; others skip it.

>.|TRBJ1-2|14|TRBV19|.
CVSSIGRQDYGYTF
TGTGTCAGTAGTATAGGCAGACAAGACTATGGCTACACCTTC
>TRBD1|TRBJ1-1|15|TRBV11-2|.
CASRTLRGDRTEAFF
TGTGCCAGCAGAACTCTCAGGGGGGATCGGACTGAAGCTTTCTTT
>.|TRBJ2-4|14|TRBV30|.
CAWSGGRAKNIQYF
TGTGCCTGGAGTGGTGGGAGGGCCAAAAACATTCAGTACTTC
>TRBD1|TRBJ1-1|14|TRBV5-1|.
CASSWGQGATEAFF
TGCGCCAGCAGCTGGGGACAGGGTGCCACTGAAGCTTTCTTT
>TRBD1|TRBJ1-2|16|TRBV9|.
CASSATQTGRSYGYTF
TGTGCCAGCAGCGCCACCCAGACAGGGAGATCCTATGGCTACACCTTC
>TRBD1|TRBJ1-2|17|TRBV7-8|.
CASSLVHPGQGTYGYTF
TGTGCCAGCAGCTTAGTCCACCCGGGACAGGGAACCTATGGCTACACCTTC
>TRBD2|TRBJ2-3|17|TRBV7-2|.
CASSPRLAGASTDTQYF
TGTGCCAGCAGCCCACGACTAGCGGGGGCGAGCACAGATACGCAGTATTTT
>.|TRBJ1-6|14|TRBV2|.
CASSEEGSDSPLHF
TGTGCCAGCAGTGAGGAGGGGTCAGATTCACCCCTCCACTTT
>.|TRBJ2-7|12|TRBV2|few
CASSWDRGEQYF
TGTGCCAGCAGTTGGGACCGGGGGGAGCAGTACTTC
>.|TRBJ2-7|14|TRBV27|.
CASSPAGGRYEQYF
TGTGCCAGCAGCCCAGCAGGGGGGAGGTACGAGCAGTACTTC
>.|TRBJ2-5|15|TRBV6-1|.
CASGRDTGAWETQYF
TGTGCCAGCGGAAGGGACACCGGGGCGTGGGAGACCCAGTACTTC
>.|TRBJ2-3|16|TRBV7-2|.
CASSSQQLTSTDTQYF
TGTGCCAGCAGCTCCCAACAGTTAACTAGCACAGATACGCAGTATTTT
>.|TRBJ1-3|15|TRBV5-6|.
CASSLTRSSGNTIYF
TGTGCCAGCAGCTTAACACGTTCTTCGGGAAACACCATATATTTT
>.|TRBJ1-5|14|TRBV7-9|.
CASSSGQYNQPQHF
TGTGCCAGCAGCTCTGGACAGTACAATCAGCCCCAGCATTTT
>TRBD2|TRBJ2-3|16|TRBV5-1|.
CASSFTSGASTDTQYF
TGCGCCAGCAGCTTCACTAGCGGGGCTAGCACAGATACGCAGTATTTT
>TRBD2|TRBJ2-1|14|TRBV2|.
CASVGLGVSFEQFF
TGTGCCAGCGTGGGACTAGGTGTCTCATTTGAGCAGTTCTTC
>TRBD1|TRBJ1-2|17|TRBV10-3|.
CAISAGYPGQGGYGYTF
TGTGCCATCAGCGCCGGGTACCCGGGACAGGGTGGCTATGGCTACACCTTC
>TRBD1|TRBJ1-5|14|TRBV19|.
CASSIGTGDQPQHF
TGTGCCAGTAGTATCGGGACAGGGGATCAGCCCCAGCATTTT
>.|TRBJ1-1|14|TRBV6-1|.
CASRAGEANTEAFF
TGTGCCAGCAGGGCGGGGGAAGCGAACACTGAAGCTTTCTTT
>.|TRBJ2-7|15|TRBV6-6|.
CASSYSQGNKYEQYF
TGTGCCAGCAGTTACTCCCAGGGTAATAAGTACGAGCAGTACTTC
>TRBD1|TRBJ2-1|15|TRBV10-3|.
CAISVGTGGSYEQFF
TGTGCCATCAGTGTGGGGACAGGTGGGTCTTATGAGCAGTTCTTC
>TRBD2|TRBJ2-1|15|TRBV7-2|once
CASSPDGLAYNEQFF
TGTGCCAGCAGCCCCGATGGACTAGCATACAATGAGCAGTTCTTC
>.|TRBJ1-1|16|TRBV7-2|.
CASRLRSTVMNTEAFF
TGTGCCAGCAGGCTCCGTTCGACAGTAATGAACACTGAAGCTTTCTTT
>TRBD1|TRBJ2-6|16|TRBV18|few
CASSQGGGSGANVLTF
TGTGCCAGCTCCCAAGGGGGCGGCTCTGGGGCCAACGTCCTGACTTTC
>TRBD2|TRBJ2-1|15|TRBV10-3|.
CAISLAGGSNNEQFF
TGTGCCATCAGCTTAGCGGGGGGGAGCAACAATGAGCAGTTCTTC
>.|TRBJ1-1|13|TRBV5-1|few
CASRGPGNTEAFF
TGCGCCAGCAGGGGTCCGGGGAACACTGAAGCTTTCTTT
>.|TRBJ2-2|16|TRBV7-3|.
CASSPPGVASTGELFF
TGTGCCAGCAGCCCCCCGGGGGTAGCGTCAACCGGGGAGCTGTTTTTT
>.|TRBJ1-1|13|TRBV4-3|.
CASSLGGGTEAFF
TGCGCCAGCAGCCTGGGTGGCGGCACTGAAGCTTTCTTT
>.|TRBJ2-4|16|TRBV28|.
CASSLARDLAKNIQYF
TGTGCCAGCAGTCTCGCTCGGGATCTAGCCAAAAACATTCAGTACTTC
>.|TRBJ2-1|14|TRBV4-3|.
CASSQGRGGDEQFF
TGCGCCAGCAGCCAAGGGAGGGGCGGGGATGAGCAGTTCTTC
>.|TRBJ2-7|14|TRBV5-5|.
CASSTQDNSYEQYF
TGTGCCAGCAGTACGCAGGACAACTCCTACGAGCAGTACTTC
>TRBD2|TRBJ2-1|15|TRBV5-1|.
CASSIAGEDYNEQFF
TGCGCCAGCAGCATAGCGGGGGAGGACTACAATGAGCAGTTCTTC
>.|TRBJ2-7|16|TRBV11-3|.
CASSSKRDRYSYEQYF
TGTGCCAGCAGCTCAAAGCGGGACAGGTACTCCTACGAGCAGTACTTC
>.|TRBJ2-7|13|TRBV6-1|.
CASRAVTRDEQYF
TGTGCCAGCAGAGCCGTTACCAGGGACGAGCAGTACTTC
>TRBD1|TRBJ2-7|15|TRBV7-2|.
CASSRPGTGGNEQYF
TGTGCCAGCAGCCGCCCCGGGACAGGGGGCAACGAGCAGTACTTC
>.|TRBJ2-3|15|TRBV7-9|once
CASRGTTLTTDTQYF
TGTGCCAGCAGAGGGACAACACTTACCACAGATACGCAGTATTTT
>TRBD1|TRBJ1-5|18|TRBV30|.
CAWSPSTGTSRSNQPQHF
TGTGCCTGGAGTCCCTCGACAGGGACATCACGTAGCAATCAGCCCCAGCATTTT
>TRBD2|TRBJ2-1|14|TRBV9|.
CASSPEASGRAPFF
TGTGCCAGCAGCCCCGAGGCGAGCGGGAGGGCCCCCTTCTTC
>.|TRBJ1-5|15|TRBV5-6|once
CASSLLLNSNQPQHF
TGTGCCAGCAGCTTACTCCTGAATAGCAATCAGCCCCAGCATTTT
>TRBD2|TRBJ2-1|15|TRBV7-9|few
CASSFGLAGGNEQFF
TGTGCCAGCAGCTTTGGACTAGCGGGAGGTAATGAGCAGTTCTTC
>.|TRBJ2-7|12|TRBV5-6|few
CASNPQGREQYF
TGTGCCAGCAACCCCCAGGGAAGGGAGCAGTACTTC
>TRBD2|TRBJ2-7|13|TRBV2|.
CASRTSGGYEQYF
TGTGCCAGCAGAACTTCGGGGGGCTACGAGCAGTACTTC
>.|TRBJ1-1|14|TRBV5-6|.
CASSRDFLITEAFF
TGTGCCAGCAGCCGGGACTTTCTAATCACTGAAGCTTTCTTT
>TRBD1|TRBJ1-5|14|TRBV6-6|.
CASRQGTGNQPQHF
TGTGCCAGCAGGCAGGGGACAGGCAATCAGCCCCAGCATTTT
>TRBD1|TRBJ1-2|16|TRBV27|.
CASSLAGTGGLRGYTF
TGTGCCAGCAGTTTAGCCGGGACAGGGGGCCTGAGAGGCTACACCTTC
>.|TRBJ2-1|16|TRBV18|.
CASSPPNARPWDEQFF
TGTGCCAGCTCACCACCGAATGCGCGGCCTTGGGATGAGCAGTTCTTC
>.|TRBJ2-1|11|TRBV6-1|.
CASREPNEQFF
TGTGCCAGCAGGGAACCAAATGAGCAGTTCTTC
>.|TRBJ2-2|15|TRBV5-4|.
CASSLGLGVTGELFF
TGTGCCAGCAGCTTGGGACTAGGTGTCACCGGGGAGCTGTTTTTT